This T cell receptor beta chain was obtained from a study of response to subunit inactivated influenza vaccine (dated by TCRdb to 2016 to 2019). Some background on the complete study: The study used deep quantitative T cell receptor repertoire profiling to track responses to a trivalent subunit inactivated influenza vaccine. Beyond this particular receptor, the publication reports: The authors proposed that each seasonal influenza vaccination may bring in only a limited number of new T cells.

The protocol used for the library was RT-PCR. Sequencing was performed on an Illumina HiSeq 2500. In TCRdb, the public reads were trimmed at Q25 with fastp and aligned with MiXCR, with productive beta chains retained. Rows with a matching CDR3 protein are joined into one entry that keeps the most common DNA and genes. In all, the sample holds about 520,000 distinct CDR3 sequences, and less than 7.5% of those were seen once. The ten largest clonotypes hold roughly 13% of the sample. A word on this clonotype: The clone's antigen remains unknown. Qualities for individual bases were not recorded, and no much larger clone is one base off.

Sample: PBMCs from blood, taken less than 30 months after vaccination. This TCR was sampled from a man in his fifties or sixties who received an inactivated influenza vaccine. Donor details come from another sample of the same person, matched by shared clones.

The CDR3 region: CSARDGGPRETDTQYF. In nucleotide form, the sequence is TGCAGTGCTAGAGATGGCGGCCCACGGGAGACAGATACGCAGTATTTT. The V and J segments used are TRBV20-1 and TRBJ2-3; a weak D assignment points to TRBD2 (6 bases agree). From the germline V gene (reference sequence), CDR1 is DFQATT and CDR2 is SNEGSKA. V is shortened by 0 bases, J by 3 bases, and the region joining them spans 16 bases. The CDR3 holds 16 amino acids from the cysteine to the phenylalanine. The CDR3 DNA has 48 bases and is translated from base 1.